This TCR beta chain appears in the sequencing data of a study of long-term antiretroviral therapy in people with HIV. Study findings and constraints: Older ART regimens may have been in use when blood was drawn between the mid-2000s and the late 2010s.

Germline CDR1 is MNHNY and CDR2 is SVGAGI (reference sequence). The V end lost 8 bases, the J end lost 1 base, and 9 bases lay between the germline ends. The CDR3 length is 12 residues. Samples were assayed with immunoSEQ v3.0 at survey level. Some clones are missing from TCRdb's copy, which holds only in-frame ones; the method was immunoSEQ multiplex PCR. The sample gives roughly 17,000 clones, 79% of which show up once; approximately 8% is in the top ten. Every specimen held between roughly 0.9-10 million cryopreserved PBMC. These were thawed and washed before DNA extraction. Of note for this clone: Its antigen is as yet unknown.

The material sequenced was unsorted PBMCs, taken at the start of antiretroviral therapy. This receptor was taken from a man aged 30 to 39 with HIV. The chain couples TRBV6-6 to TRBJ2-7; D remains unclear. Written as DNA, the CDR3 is TGTGCCAGCCCGGGCCATTCCTACGAGCAGTACTTC. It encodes CASPGHSYEQYF.